The present T cell receptor (beta chain) was sequenced within a study of cytomegalovirus exposure and HLA in healthy donors. This PCR relied on a set of 60 Vbeta primers and 13 Jbeta primers. Using immunoSEQ multiplex PCR, the repertoire was profiled, and TCRdb retains in-frame clones only, with some absent. Counted here are under 200,000 clones, roughly 81% occurring once; the ten biggest clones make up about 13%. V shed 6 bases and J 0 bases; nucleotides not matched to a gene: 4. Germline V lookup: CDR1 SGHKS, CDR2 YYEKEE (reference sequence). This CDR3 comprises 14 residues. The specimen sequenced was PBMCs. The TCR comes from a woman between 45 and 65 years old in good health and CMV-seronegative. The chain couples TRBV5-5 to TRBJ2-3, with 7 bases fitting TRBD1. The CDR3 is CASILDRSTDTQYF. Written as DNA, the CDR3 is TGTGCCAGCATACTGGACAGGAGCACAGATACGCAGTATTTT.